This paragraph reports one T cell receptor beta chain. There is no known antigen for this receptor. No base-level quality is on record; no much larger clone is a single base apart. Spanning cysteine to phenylalanine, the CDR3 consists of 12 amino acids. Just CDR3 DNA is preserved here, 36 bases in frame from base 1. CDR1 and CDR2 were assigned from the germline V gene as MNHNS and SASEGT. Ends trimmed: V by 7 bases, J by 2 bases; bases unmatched to a gene: 2. This record comes from a study of shared clonotypes between healthy human individuals (dated by TCRdb to 2020 to 2021). Broadly, across the study: The cohort included three men and a couple of women between 18 and 49 years of age. Each donor's leukapheresis produced roughly between roughly 0.85 and 10 billion PBMCs. To increase sequencing depth and limit assay-specific biases, TCR repertoire library preparation and sequencing were carried out by different laboratories using diverse techniques. To estimate repertoire size and how much clonotypes are shared between individuals, the study performed deep sequencing of blood TCR repertoires from a few healthy adults. For each donor, three plates each were used for CD4 naive and CD4 memory, two plates were used for CD8 naive, and one plate was used for CD8 memory. What the authors observed across the whole study: Pairwise subsampling led to the expectation that sequencing depth would affect the degree of clonotype sharing among donors. Clonotypes shared by all four sorted-subset donors showed higher generation probabilities than non-shared clonotypes. Because the study included a small number of donors, the genetic and exposure-history diversity represented was limited. About 5% of naive CD4, roughly 3.5% of naive CD8, around 2.3% of memory CD4, and about 0.4% of memory CD8 clonotypes were shared across a few donors. Even with the large sequencing depth, rarefaction of the sorted-subset datasets indicated that sequencing was incomplete. Sampling was restricted to blood, and TCR repertoires in tissues likely differ from the TCR repertoires found in blood. Estimated clonotype richness was generally larger for naive than for memory subsets.

Using the deep immunoSEQ assay, multiplex PCR amplified TCR CDR3 regions from genomic DNA. Extracted genomic DNA from each cell subset was spread evenly across all wells of several immunoSEQ 96-well plates, with each plate serving as a replicate. Each replicate PCR for sorted subsets received about 180 ng genomic DNA, equal to tens of thousands of T cell genomes. Purified libraries were measured with a Qubit 3.0 fluorometer, size-checked on a Bioanalyzer 2100, and measured again with the KAPA Library Quantification kit. Each immunoSEQ 96-well plate was sequenced on its own single-read 150-cycle Illumina NextSeq 550 flow cell. The authors processed their data as follows. Because the immunoSEQ output included only junctional sequences and no quality scores, the filtering could not be the same as the filtering used for full-length reads. Sequences were annotated with PyIR, a Python wrapper for IgBLAST v1.9, and V/J genes and CDR3 were assigned using IMGT germline references. Any read was removed if the V/J assignment was weak (E-value above 1e-6), the CDR3 was missing, or the read contained stop codons, out-of-frame junctions, or ambiguous translated residues. A V3J clonotype was defined by an identical inferred V gene, J gene, and CDR3 amino acid sequence. The percentage overlap between two repertoires was calculated by dividing the number of shared unique clonotypes by the size of the smaller repertoire. RTK rarefaction, the Chao1 estimator, and Recon v2.1 estimates of unobserved clonotypes were used to assess repertoire richness. OLGA was used to compute generation probabilities for all TCRbeta clonotypes that the gDNA method yielded from a few donors. TCRdb mirrors the immuneACCESS table, restricted to in-frame sequences. Some clones are absent from its copies; in checked studies, under half trace to an unresolved V gene, and the reason for the others is unknown. V, J and clone size are those of that table, while D and trimming were read from the DNA. The sample records about 730,000 clones, over 55% of which are singletons. Approximately 2% of the sample belongs to the ten largest clones.

The donors were healthy, HIV-negative adults with no recently reported acute infections or vaccinations. All donors were Caucasian adults living in Nashville, Tennessee, USA. CD4+ T cells were enriched by magnetic negative selection; naive cells were then positively selected on CD45RA, and the negative fraction formed the memory subset. Blood was obtained by leukapheresis, after which PBMCs were separated by Ficoll-Histopaque density gradient centrifugation and cryopreserved in liquid nitrogen vapor phase. Purity and quantity of every magnetically sorted T cell population were checked by analytical flow cytometry. From each sorted fraction, genomic DNA was isolated and quantified by UV absorbance on a Nanodrop 2000c.

The rearranged chain carries TRBV6-1 and TRBJ2-7, and TRBD1 matches 7 of the central bases. The sequence derives from a woman aged 30 to 39 in good health. Sequencing input: memory CD4+ T cells sorted from blood. This specimen's cell subset or site label, interpreted: CD45RA-negative fraction. The DNA is TGTGCCAGCACCGGGACAGCCTACGAGCAGTACTTC. The resulting protein is CASTGTAYEQYF.